A selection of T cell receptor beta chains follows, all from one sample in a study of T cell repertoires in cytomegalovirus infection. What these receptors recognize is not known. TCRdb passed the reads through MiXCR, listing each CDR3 protein once. The data show some 920,000 distinct CDR3 sequences, 30% to 40% seen once. Material: cultured CD8+ T cells from PBMCs, obtained from culture after CMV antigen stimulation. Source of these receptors: a human donor in good health (CMV status not recorded). Some clones in this sample may be carry-over from other donors' samples. Both conserved end residues are part of each CDR3. A D gene is named only where the DNA matches it firmly. Expanded clones get a size class; other rows say once, few or many, or leave the size out.

>TRBJ1-2|TRBV6-6|-|few
CASLDHRYGYTF
TGTGCCAGCCTGGATCATAGGTATGGCTACACCTTC
>TRBJ2-2|TRBV27|TRBD2|-
CASSSTPTSGGANTGELFF
TGTGCCAGCAGTTCTACCCCGACTAGCGGGGGGGCCAACACCGGGGAGCTGTTTTTT
>TRBJ2-3|TRBV27|-|few
CASSRTPTPTDTQYF
TGTGCCAGCAGCCGGACGCCAACCCCCACAGATACGCAGTATTTT
>TRBJ2-2|TRBV5-6|-|-
CASSWWRHESDTGELFF
TGTGCCAGCAGCTGGTGGAGACACGAGAGTGACACCGGGGAGCTGTTTTTT
>TRBJ1-1|TRBV5-5|TRBD1|-
CASSLLGQASEAFF
TGTGCCAGCAGCTTGTTGGGACAGGCCTCTGAAGCTTTCTTT
>TRBJ1-2|TRBV27|-|-
CASSFLGGADYGYTF
TGTGCCAGCAGTTTTTTGGGGGGCGCGGACTATGGCTACACCTTC
>TRBJ1-2|TRBV7-9|-|few
CASSLRIQSEPANYGYTF
TGTGCCAGCAGCTTACGTATCCAGAGCGAGCCGGCTAACTATGGCTACACCTTC
>TRBJ1-4|TRBV10-3|-|few
CAISDWQGGKNEKLFF
TGTGCCATCAGTGATTGGCAAGGGGGGAAAAATGAAAAACTGTTTTTT
>TRBJ2-4|TRBV14|-|-
CASSHFQGGGNIQYF
TGTGCCAGCAGCCATTTTCAGGGAGGAGGAAACATTCAGTACTTC
>TRBJ2-3|TRBV5-6|TRBD1|few
CASSFRDRPTDTQYF
TGTGCCAGCAGCTTCCGGGACAGGCCCACAGATACGCAGTATTTT
>TRBJ2-1|TRBV5-5|-|-
CASSLTTHGIF
TGTGCCAGCAGCCTGACTACCCACGGGATCTTC
>TRBJ2-3|TRBV12-3/TRBV12-4|TRBD2|once
CASTLLAGGTDTQYF
TGTGCCAGCACCCTTCTAGCGGGGGGCACAGATACGCAGTATTTT
>TRBJ2-1|TRBV27|TRBD2|few
CASSFGGGAENEQFF
TGTGCCAGCAGTTTCGGCGGGGGGGCCGAGAATGAGCAGTTCTTC